This T cell receptor (beta chain) was observed in a study of T cells in Graves' hyperthyroidism and ophthalmopathy. Fresh 10 ml peripheral blood yielded PBMCs. It was RNA transcripts that yielded the amplified TCR beta CDR3 regions. During a first-round RT-PCR of the TCR CDR3, the HTBI primer set was used. TCRdb itself ran the multiplex PCR reads through MiXCR, one entry per CDR3 protein. The table has fewer than 600,000 distinct CDR3 sequences, approximately 15% seen once. This clonotype was observed a few times. Its antigen is undetermined. V was clipped by 5 bases and J by 4 bases; unmatched bases: 10. CDR1 is SGHTA, CDR2 FQGNSA, per germline. The length of the CDR3 is 16 residues. Study-wide results and limits: From stable hyperthyroidism, ophthalmopathy was separated by a 13 V-J model.

Sequencing was performed on blood. The V and J genes are TRBV7-2 and TRBJ2-7; 11 bases match TRBD2. The receptor was isolated from a woman between 35 and 50 years old with Graves' hyperthyroidism. CDR3 in amino acids: CASSQATGLAEYEQYF. As DNA, the CDR3 is TGTGCCAGCAGCCAGGCAACGGGACTAGCGGAATACGAGCAGTACTTC.